This is a list of T cell receptor beta chains from one sample in a study of blood T cells in healthy people across ages. TCRdb independently ran MiXCR on the 5' RACE reads; one entry per CDR3 protein. The table shows approximately 940,000 distinct CDR3 sequences, with around 48% occurring only once. Input material: blood. The source is a man aged 30-40 years in good health. CDR3s include the opening cysteine and the closing phenylalanine or tryptophan. The D gene is left open where the match is weak. Part of the rows lack a size; the others show once, few, many or a class for expanded clones.

TRBV7-9	TRBJ1-4	.	few	TGTGCCAGCAGCTTAGTTGGAATTACTAATGAAAAACTGTTTTTT	CASSLVGITNEKLFF
TRBV29-1	TRBJ1-1	.	many	TGCAGCGTTGTGGACACTGAAGCTTTCTTT	CSVVDTEAFF
TRBV3-1	TRBJ1-1	.	few	TGTGCCAGCAGCCAAGGCTGGAAGGGCACTGAAGCTTTCTTT	CASSQGWKGTEAFF
TRBV11-1	TRBJ2-7	.	many	TGTGCCAGCAGCTCACACCGATACGAGCAGTACTTC	CASSSHRYEQYF
TRBV9	TRBJ2-1	TRBD2	.	TGTGCCAGCAGCGTAGGGACTAGCGGCTTAGTCTACAATGGGCAGTTCTTC	CASSVGTSGLVYNGQFF
TRBV4-1	TRBJ2-1	.	.	TGCGCCAGCAGCCAGCTACAGGGTACACAATACAATGAGCAGTTCTTC	CASSQLQGTQYNEQFF
TRBV5-1	TRBJ2-7	.	.	TGCGCCAGCAGAAACGCCCCTGACGACGAGCAGTACTTC	CASRNAPDDEQYF
TRBV7-2	TRBJ2-3	TRBD2	.	TGTGCCAGCAGCCCCCAGGGCGGGGGGTTCACAGATACGCAGTATTTT	CASSPQGGGFTDTQYF
TRBV5-1	TRBJ2-7	.	.	TGCGCCAGCAGCTTGGAGACGGGGCTCGAGCAGTACTTC	CASSLETGLEQYF
TRBV4-3	TRBJ2-1	.	few	TGCGCCAGCAGCCAAGATTTCGGGTCGTCCTACAATGAGCAGTTCTTC	CASSQDFGSSYNEQFF